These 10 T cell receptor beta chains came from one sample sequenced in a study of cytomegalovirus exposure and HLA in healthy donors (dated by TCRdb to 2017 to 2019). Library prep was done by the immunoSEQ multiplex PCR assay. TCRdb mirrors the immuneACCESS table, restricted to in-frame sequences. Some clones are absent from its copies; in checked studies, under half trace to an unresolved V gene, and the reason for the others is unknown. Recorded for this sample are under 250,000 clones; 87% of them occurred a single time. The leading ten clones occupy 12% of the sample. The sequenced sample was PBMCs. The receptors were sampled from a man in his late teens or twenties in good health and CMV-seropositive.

CDR3 DNA: TGTGCCAGCAGCTTAGATCGAGGGACCGGGGAGCTGTTTTTT. This translates into CASSLDRGTGELFF. The gene calls are TRBV11-3 and TRBJ2-2, with D perhaps matching TRBD2 (5 bases). Germline CDR1 reads SGHNT; CDR2 reads YENEEA. The V and J ends lost 0 bases and 5 bases respectively, with 7 bases between them. The length of the CDR3 is 14 residues. Full variable domain (outside the CDR3, taken from reference TRBV11-3 and TRBJ2-2): EAGVVQSPRYKIIEKKQPVAFWCNPISGHNTLYWYLQNLGQGPELLIRYENEEAVDDSQLPKDRFSAERLKGVDSTLKIQPAELGDSAVYLCASSLDRGTGELFFGEGSRLTVL.

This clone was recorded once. Written as DNA, the CDR3 is TGTGCCAGCAGTTTACAGGGTATGAACACTGAAGCTTTCTTT. This translates into CASSLQGMNTEAFF. The J gene is TRBJ1-1, the V gene TRBV6-1; maybe TRBD1 (6 bases). The ends were cut back, 5 bases at V and 0 bases at J, with 10 bases in the middle. The CDR3 consists of 14 residues. Germline V gene lookup returns CDR1 MNHNS and CDR2 SASEGT.

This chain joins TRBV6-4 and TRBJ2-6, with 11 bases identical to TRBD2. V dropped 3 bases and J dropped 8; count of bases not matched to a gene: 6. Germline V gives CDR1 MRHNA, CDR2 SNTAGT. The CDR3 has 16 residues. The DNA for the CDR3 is TGTGCCAGCAGTGAAACTAGCGGGAGTGTACCCAACGTCCTGACTTTC. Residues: CASSETSGSVPNVLTF.

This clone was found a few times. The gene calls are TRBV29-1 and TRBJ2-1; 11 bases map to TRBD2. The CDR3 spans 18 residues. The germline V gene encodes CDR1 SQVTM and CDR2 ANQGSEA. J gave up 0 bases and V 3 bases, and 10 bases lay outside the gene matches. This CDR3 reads CSVDGTSGPLSSYNEQFF. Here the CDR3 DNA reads TGCAGCGTTGACGGGACTAGCGGTCCCTTAAGCTCCTACAATGAGCAGTTCTTC.

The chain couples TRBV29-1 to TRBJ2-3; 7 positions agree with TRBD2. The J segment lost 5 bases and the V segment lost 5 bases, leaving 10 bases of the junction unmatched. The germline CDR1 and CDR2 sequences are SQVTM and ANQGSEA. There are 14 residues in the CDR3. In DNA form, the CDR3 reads TGCAGCGTTTTCCCCGGGCGGGAGCTAGATACGCAGTATTTT. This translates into CSVFPGRELDTQYF.

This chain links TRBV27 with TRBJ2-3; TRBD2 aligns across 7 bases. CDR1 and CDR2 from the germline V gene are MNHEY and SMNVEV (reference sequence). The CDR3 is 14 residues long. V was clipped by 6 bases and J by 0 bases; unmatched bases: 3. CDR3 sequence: CASSTSVSTDTQYF. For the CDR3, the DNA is TGTGCCAGCAGCACTAGCGTTAGCACAGATACGCAGTATTTT.

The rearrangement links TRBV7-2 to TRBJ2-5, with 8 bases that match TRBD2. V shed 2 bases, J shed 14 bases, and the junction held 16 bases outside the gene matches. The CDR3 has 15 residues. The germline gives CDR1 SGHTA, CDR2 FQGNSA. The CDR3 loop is CASSLKAQGSSGRYF. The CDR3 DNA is TGTGCCAGCAGCTTAAAGGCCCAGGGGTCTAGCGGGCGATACTTC.

CDR3 loop: CASSEGPFMGNINTEAFF. Here the CDR3 DNA reads TGTGCCAGCAGTGAAGGCCCGTTTATGGGGAATATTAACACTGAAGCTTTCTTT. The chain carries TRBV2 and TRBJ1-1; D gene unclear. This CDR3 spans 18 amino acids. In germline, CDR1 is SNHLY, CDR2 FYNNEI. The V gene lost 1 base and the J gene lost 2 bases, with 20 bases spanning the gap.

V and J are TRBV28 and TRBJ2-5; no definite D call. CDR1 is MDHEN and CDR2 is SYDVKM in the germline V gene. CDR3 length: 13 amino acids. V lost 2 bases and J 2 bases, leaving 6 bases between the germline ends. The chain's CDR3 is CASSLGRQETQYF. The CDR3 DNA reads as TGTGCCAGCAGTTTAGGCAGACAAGAGACCCAGTACTTC.

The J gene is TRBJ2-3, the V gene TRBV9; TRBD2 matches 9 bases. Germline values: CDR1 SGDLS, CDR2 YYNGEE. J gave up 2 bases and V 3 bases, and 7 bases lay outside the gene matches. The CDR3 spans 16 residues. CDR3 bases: TGTGCCAGCAGCGCCCGAGGGACTAGCCTCACAGATACGCAGTATTTT. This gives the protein CASSARGTSLTDTQYF.